This T cell receptor beta chain was found in a study of regulatory T cells in long-lasting Graves disease (dated by TCRdb to the early 2020s). About the study as a whole: Persistent Graves' disease meant more than 5 years of antithyroid drug treatment with TSH receptor autoantibodies that stayed positive. Patients with persistent Graves' disease were compared with patients with newly diagnosed Graves' disease using TCR sequencing and RNA sequencing of peripheral blood. The study was registered as a clinical trial and conducted in China. TCR sequencing covered some 13 persistent and some 20 newly diagnosed Graves' disease patients, some 35 samples in total. Antithyroid drugs had been taken for approximately 10 years on average by persistent Graves' disease patients in the clinical cohort.

At least ten counts were recorded for this clonotype. No antigen is known for it. Qualities for individual bases were not recorded, and no much larger clone is one base off. Taken with the paper, the label for time point translates to: persistent/refractory GD, antithyroid drugs over 5 years with positive TRAb. RNA was extracted from PBMCs in TRIzol for both TCR sequencing and RNA sequencing. Graves' disease was diagnosed according to American Thyroid Association guidelines. Recruitment of patients was carried out at an endocrinology department in Xi'an, China. From each patient, around 8.3 milliliters of peripheral blood was collected into an EDTA anticoagulant tube. Ficoll Paque Plus density gradient separation was used to isolate PBMCs, and no additional T cell sorting was done. An Agilent 2100 Bioanalyzer and agarose gel were used to check RNA quality, and a NanoDrop 2000 was used to measure RNA concentration.

The receptor library was made with multiplex PCR. Sequencing used an Illumina HiSeq 4000. iRepertoire HTBI primers and Arm-PCR amplification of CDR3 regions were used to construct TCR beta libraries. PCR products were gel purified before sequencing. In the paper's pipeline: A total of 62 TRBV and some 15 TRBJ segments were identified across samples and were used for gene usage analysis of CDR3 amino acid clonotypes. COPE and FqMerger were used to merge filtered high-quality paired reads into contigs. Contigs were aligned with BLAST to IMGT TRBV, TRBD and TRBJ reference genes, and CDR3 was defined per IMGT. Any clonotype with a frequency above 0.1% was counted as a highly expanded clone. Shannon entropy served as the measure of repertoire diversity, while the Gini coefficient captured V-J evenness. Public clonotypes were defined as clonotypes shared by more than one individual. TCRdb reworked the public reads: Q25 trimming with fastp, MiXCR clone assembly, productive beta chains retained. Identical CDR3 proteins give one entry, which carries the most common genes and DNA. TCRdb, rather than the study authors, made the V and J calls. For this sample the table gives about 300,000 distinct CDR3 sequences, of which roughly 21% were detected only once. The ten largest clonotypes hold around three fifths of the sample.

What the study reported, not specific to this receptor: A larger number of public clonotypes was shared among persistent patients (approximately 3,000) than among newly diagnosed patients (around 870). Only the TCR beta chain was sequenced and analyzed. Compared with newly diagnosed patients, patients with persistent Graves' disease had lower TCR Shannon entropy and fewer highly expanded clones, which suggests clonal expansion. The authors noted that the small sample size was a limitation that may lower accuracy. Peripheral blood alone was examined, since thyroid tissue, which constituted the primary lesion, could not be accessed.

The input for sequencing was peripheral blood mononuclear cells (PBMCs), taken when the disease was refractory, from a patient treated with antithyroid drugs. This TCR was recovered from a female donor with Graves disease.

The CDR3 protein: CASSILAGRSMETQYF. The sequenced DNA: TGTGCCAGCAGCATACTAGCGGGCCGCTCAATGGAGACCCAGTACTTC. This sequence uses TRBV6-2 or TRBV6-3 and TRBJ2-5; 9 of the junction bases match TRBD2. Via the germline V gene, CDR1 is MNHEY and CDR2 SVGEGT. The CDR3, from cysteine to phenylalanine, totals 16 residues. Only the CDR3 portion is preserved as DNA: 48 bases, with reading frame beginning at the first base. The junction shows trimming of 6 bases on V and 5 bases on J, and the gene matches do not reach 13 bases of it.